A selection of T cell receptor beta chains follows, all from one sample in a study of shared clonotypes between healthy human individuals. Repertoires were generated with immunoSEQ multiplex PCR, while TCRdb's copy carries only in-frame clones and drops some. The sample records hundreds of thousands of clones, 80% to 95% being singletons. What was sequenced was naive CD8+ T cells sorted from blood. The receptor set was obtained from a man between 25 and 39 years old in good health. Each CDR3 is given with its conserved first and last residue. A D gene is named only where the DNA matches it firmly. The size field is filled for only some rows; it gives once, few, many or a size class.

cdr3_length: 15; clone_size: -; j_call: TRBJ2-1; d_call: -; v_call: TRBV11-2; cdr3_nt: TGTGCCAGCAGTCTGACTAGCAGGGGATACAATGAGCAGTTCTTC; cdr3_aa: CASSLTSRGYNEQFF
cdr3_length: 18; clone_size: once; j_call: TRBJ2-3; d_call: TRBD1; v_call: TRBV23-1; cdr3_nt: TGCGCCAGCAGTCAGCCGGCTGACAGGGGGATTCCCCCAGATACGCAGTATTTT; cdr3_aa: CASSQPADRGIPPDTQYF
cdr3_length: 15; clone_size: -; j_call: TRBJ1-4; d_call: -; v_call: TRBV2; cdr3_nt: TGTGCCAGCAGTGGATCAGGTGGAACTAATGAAAAACTGTTTTTT; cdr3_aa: CASSGSGGTNEKLFF
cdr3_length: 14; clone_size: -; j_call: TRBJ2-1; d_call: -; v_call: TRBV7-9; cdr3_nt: TGTGCCAGCAGCCCGGAGAACTATTACAATGAGCAGTTCTTC; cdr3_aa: CASSPENYYNEQFF
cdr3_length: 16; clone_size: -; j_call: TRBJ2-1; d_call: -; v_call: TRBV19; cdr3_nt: TGTGCCAGTAGCGCTAGTACAGGGAGCTCCTACAATGAGCAGTTCTTC; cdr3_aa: CASSASTGSSYNEQFF
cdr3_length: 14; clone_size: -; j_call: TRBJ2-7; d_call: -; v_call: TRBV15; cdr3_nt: TGTGCCACGTCCGGGACGGAGGAGTACTACGAGCAGTACTTC; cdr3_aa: CATSGTEEYYEQYF
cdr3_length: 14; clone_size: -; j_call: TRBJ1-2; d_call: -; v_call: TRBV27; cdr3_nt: TGTGCCAGCAGCACTACAGGGACCCCAGCTGGCTACACCTTC; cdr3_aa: CASSTTGTPAGYTF
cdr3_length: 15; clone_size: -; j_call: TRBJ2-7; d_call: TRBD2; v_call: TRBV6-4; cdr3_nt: TGTGCCAGCAGTGAACTAGCGGGAGGGCCATACGAGCAGTACTTC; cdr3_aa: CASSELAGGPYEQYF
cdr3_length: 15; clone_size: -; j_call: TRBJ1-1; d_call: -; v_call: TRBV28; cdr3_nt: TGTGCCAGCAGCGCCCTGGGTGAACAGTTAACTGAAGCTTTCTTT; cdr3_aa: CASSALGEQLTEAFF
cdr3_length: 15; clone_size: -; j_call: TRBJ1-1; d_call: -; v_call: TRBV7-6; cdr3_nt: TGTGCCAGCAGCTTAGCGGGGGCTGAGAACACTGAAGCTTTCTTT; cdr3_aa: CASSLAGAENTEAFF
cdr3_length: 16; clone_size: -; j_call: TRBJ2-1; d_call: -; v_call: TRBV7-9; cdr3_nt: TGTGCCAGCAGCTTAGGTCGGGCGATCCCCTACAATGAGCAGTTCTTC; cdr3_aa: CASSLGRAIPYNEQFF
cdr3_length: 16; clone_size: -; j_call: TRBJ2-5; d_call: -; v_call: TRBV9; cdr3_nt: TGTGCCAGCAGCGCAGCCCTGATGGGGGTAGAAGAGACCCAGTACTTC; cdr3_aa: CASSAALMGVEETQYF
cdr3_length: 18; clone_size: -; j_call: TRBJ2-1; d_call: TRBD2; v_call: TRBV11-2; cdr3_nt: TGTGCCAGCAGCCGCCCATCCGGGGGGACTCCAATTCACAATGAGCAGTTCTTC; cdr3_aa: CASSRPSGGTPIHNEQFF
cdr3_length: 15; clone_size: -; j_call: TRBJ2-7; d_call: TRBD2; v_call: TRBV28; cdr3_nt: TGTGCCAGCAGTTTCTTAACGGCGGGGGCCTACGAGCAGTACTTC; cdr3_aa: CASSFLTAGAYEQYF
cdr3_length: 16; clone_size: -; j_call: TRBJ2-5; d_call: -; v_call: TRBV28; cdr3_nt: TGTGCCAGCAGTCCCCAGGCAGCACAGAACCAAGAGACCCAGTACTTC; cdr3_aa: CASSPQAAQNQETQYF
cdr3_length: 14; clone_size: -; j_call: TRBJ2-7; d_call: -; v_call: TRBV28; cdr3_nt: TGTGCCAGCAGTTTAGACAGCCCCGACGTAGGGCAGTACTTC; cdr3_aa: CASSLDSPDVGQYF
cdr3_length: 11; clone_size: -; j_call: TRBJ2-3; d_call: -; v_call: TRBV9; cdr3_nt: TGTGCCAGCAGCGCCACAGATACGCAGTATTTT; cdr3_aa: CASSATDTQYF
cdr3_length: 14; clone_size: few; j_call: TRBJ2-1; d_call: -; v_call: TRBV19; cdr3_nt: TGTGCCAGTAGTCCGCTCAACTCCTACAATGAGCAGTTCTTC; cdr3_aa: CASSPLNSYNEQFF
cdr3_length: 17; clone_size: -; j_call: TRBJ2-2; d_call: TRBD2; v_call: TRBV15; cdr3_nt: TGTGCCACCAGCAGAGATGGGCTAGCGGCGAACACCGGGGAGCTGTTTTTT; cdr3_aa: CATSRDGLAANTGELFF
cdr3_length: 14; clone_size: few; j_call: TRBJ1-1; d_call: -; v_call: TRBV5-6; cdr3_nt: TGTGCCAGCAGCTTGAATGTCTTGTGGGCTGAAGCTTTCTTT; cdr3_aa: CASSLNVLWAEAFF
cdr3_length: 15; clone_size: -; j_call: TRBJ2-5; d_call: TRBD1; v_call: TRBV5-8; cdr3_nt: TGTGCCAGCAGCGTCCGGGACAGCTCGATCTTTACCCAGTACTTC; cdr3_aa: CASSVRDSSIFTQYF
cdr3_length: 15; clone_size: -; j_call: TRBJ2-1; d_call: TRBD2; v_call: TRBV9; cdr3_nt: TGTGCCAGCAGCGTTCTAGCGGGAGTTTACAATGAGCAGTTCTTC; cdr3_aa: CASSVLAGVYNEQFF
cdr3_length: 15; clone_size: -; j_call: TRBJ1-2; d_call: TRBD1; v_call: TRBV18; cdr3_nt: TGTGCCAGCTCACCGAGGACAGGCGCTACCTATGGCTACACCTTC; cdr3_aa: CASSPRTGATYGYTF
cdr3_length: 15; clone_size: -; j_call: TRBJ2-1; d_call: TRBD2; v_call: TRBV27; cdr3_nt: TGTGCCAGCAGAAGTGGGACTAGCGGGAACAATGAGCAGTTCTTC; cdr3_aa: CASRSGTSGNNEQFF
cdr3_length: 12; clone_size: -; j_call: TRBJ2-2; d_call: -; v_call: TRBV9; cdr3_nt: TGTGCCAGCAGCGGAAGAGTCGGGGAGCTGTTTTTT; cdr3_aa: CASSGRVGELFF
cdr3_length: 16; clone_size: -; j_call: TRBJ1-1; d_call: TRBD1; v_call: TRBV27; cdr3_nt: TGTGCCAGCAGTTCTGGACAGGGTGCACTCAACACTGAAGCTTTCTTT; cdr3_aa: CASSSGQGALNTEAFF
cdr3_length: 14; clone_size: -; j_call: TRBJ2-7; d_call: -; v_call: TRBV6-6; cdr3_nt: -; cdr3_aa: CASSTSDRSYEQYF